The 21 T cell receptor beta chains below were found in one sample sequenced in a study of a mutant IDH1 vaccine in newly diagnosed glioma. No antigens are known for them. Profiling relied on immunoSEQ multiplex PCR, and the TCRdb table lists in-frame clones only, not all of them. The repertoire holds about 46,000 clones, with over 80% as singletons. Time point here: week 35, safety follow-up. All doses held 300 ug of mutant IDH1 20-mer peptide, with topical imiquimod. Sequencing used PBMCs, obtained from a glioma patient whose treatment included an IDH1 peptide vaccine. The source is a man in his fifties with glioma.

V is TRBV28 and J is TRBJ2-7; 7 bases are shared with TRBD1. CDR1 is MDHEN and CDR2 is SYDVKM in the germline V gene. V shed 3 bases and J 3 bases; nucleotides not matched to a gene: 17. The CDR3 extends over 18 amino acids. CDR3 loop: CASSFSAPLGAGGYEQYF. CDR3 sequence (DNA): TGTGCCAGCAGTTTTTCAGCCCCACTAGGGGCAGGGGGCTACGAGCAGTACTTC.

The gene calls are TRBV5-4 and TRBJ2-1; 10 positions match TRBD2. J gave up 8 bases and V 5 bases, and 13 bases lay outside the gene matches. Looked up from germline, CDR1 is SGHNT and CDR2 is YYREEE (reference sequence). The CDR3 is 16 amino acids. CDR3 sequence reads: CASSKSSGSGGDEQFF. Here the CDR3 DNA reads TGTGCCAGCAGTAAATCTAGCGGGAGTGGAGGGGATGAGCAGTTCTTC.

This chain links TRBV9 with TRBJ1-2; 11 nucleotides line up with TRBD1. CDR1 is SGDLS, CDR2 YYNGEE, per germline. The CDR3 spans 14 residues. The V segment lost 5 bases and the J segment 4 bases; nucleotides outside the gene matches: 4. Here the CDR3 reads CASRGQGVAYGYTF. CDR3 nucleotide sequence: TGTGCCAGCAGGGGACAGGGGGTTGCCTATGGCTACACCTTC.

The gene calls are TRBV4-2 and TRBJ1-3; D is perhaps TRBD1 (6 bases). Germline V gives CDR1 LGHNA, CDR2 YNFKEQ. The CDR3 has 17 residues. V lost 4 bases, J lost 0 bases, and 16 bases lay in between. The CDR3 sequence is CASSPRQGQTSGNTIYF. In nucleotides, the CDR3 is TGTGCCAGCAGCCCCCGCCAGGGACAAACCTCTGGAAACACCATATATTTT.

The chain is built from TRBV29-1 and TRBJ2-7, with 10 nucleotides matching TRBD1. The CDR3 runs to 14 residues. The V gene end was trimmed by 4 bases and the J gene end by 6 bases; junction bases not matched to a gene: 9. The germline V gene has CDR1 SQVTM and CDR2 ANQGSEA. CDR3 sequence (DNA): TGCAGCGTTGCCCACCGGGACAGGGGTAGCGAGCAGTACTTC. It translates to CSVAHRDRGSEQYF.

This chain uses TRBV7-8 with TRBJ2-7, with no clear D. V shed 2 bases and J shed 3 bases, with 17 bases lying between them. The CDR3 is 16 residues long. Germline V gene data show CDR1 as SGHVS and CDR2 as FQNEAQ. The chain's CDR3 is CASSLSRRADLYEQYF. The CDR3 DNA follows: TGTGCCAGCAGCTTAAGTCGCCGGGCCGATCTCTACGAGCAGTACTTC.

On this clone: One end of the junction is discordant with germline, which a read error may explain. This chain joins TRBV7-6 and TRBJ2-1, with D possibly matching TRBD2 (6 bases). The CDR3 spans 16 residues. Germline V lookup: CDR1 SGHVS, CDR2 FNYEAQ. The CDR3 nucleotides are TGTGCCGGCAGCTTAGCGGCCCGGGAGAAGGGTAATGAGCAGTTCTTC. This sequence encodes CAGSLAAREKGNEQFF.

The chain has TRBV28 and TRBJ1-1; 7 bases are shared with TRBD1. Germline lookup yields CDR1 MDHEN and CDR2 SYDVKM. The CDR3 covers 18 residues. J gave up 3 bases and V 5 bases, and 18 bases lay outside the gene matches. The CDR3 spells CASSLRDSMRIRDTEAFF. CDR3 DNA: TGTGCCAGCAGTCTCCGGGACAGCATGCGGATAAGGGACACTGAAGCTTTCTTT.

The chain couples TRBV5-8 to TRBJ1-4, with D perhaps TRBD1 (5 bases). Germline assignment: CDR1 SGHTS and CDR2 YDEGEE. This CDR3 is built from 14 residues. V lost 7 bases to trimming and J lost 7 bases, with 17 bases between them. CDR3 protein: CASGSWGSPEKLFF. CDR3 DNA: TGTGCCAGCGGATCTTGGGGGTCTCCTGAAAAACTGTTTTTT.

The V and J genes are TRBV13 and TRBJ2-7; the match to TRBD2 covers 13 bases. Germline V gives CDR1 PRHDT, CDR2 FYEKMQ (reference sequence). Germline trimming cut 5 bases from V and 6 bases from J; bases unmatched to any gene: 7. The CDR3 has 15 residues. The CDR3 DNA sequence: TGTGCCAGCAGCCCCAGGACTAGCGGGAGCCTCGAGCAGTACTTC. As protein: CASSPRTSGSLEQYF.

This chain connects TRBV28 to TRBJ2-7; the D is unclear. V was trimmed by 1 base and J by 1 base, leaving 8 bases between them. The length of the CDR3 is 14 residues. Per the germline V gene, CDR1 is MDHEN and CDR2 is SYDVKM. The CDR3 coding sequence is TGTGCCAGCAGTTTATCCCGGTGGTCCTACGAGCAGTACTTC. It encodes CASSLSRWSYEQYF.

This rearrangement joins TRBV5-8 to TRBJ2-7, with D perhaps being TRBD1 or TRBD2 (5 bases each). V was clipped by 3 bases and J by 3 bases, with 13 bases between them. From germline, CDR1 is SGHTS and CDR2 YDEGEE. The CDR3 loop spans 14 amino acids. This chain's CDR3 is CASSSGQGGYEQYF. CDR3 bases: TGTGCCAGCAGCTCGGGGCAGGGCGGCTACGAGCAGTACTTC.

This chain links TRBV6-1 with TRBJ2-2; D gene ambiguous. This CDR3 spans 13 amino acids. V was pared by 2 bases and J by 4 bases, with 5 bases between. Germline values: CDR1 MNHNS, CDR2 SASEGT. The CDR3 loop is CASSESFTGELFF. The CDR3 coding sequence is TGTGCCAGCAGTGAAAGTTTCACCGGGGAGCTGTTTTTT.

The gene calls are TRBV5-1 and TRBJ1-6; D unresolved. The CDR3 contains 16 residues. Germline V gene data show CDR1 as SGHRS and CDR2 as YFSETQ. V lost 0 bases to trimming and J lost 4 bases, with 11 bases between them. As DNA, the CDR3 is TGCGCCAGCAGCTTGGCGCCAGCGAAATATAATTCACCCCTCCACTTT. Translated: CASSLAPAKYNSPLHF.

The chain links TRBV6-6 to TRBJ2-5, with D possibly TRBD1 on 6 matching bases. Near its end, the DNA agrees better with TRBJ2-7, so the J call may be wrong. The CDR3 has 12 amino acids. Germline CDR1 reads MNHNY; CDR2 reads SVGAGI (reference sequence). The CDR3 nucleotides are TGTGCCAGTGGGACAAATCGCTACGAGCAGTACTTC. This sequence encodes CASGTNRYEQYF.

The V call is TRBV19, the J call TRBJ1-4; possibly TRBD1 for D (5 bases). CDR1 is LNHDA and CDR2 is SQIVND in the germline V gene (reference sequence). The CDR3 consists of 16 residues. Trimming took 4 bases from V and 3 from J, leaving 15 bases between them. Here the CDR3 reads CASSRGTFGPNEKLFF. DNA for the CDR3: TGTGCCAGTAGTAGGGGGACCTTTGGTCCTAATGAAAAACTGTTTTTT.

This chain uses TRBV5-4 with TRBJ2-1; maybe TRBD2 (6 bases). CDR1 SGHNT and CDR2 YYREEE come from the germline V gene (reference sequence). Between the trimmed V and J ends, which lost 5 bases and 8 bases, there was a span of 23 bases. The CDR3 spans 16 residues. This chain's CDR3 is CASSHNGRAGRHEQFF. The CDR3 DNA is TGTGCCAGCAGTCATAACGGTAGGGCAGGGAGGCATGAGCAGTTCTTC.

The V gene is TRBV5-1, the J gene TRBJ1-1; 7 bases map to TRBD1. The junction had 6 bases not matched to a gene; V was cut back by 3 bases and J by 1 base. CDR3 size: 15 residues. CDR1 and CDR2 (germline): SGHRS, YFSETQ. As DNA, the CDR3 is TGCGCCAGCAGCTCTCGGACAGGACGGAACACTGAAGCTTTCTTT. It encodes CASSSRTGRNTEAFF.

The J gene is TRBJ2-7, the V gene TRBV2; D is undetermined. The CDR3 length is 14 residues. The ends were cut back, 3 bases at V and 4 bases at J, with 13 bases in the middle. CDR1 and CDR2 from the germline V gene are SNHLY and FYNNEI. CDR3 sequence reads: CASSEIDNSYEQYF. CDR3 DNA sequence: TGTGCCAGCAGTGAGATCGACAATTCGTACGAGCAGTACTTC.

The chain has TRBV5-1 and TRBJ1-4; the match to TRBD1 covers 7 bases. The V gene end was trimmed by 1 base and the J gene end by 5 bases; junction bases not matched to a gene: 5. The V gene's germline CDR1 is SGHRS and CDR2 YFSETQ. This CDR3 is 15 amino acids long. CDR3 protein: CASSLSGTANEKLFF. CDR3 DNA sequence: TGCGCCAGCAGCTTGAGCGGGACAGCAAATGAAAAACTGTTTTTT.

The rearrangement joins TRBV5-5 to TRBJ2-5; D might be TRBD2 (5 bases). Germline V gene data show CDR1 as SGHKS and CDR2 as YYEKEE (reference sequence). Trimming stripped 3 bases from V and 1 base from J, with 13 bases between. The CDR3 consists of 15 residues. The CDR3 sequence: CASSSGLGLQETQYF. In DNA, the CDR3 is TGTGCCAGCAGCTCCGGACTGGGCCTCCAAGAGACCCAGTACTTC.